These T cell receptor beta chains were read from a single sample in a study of cytomegalovirus exposure and HLA in healthy donors. Sequenced by immunoSEQ multiplex PCR; TCRdb stores in-frame clones only, minus some. The sample lists a few hundred thousand clones; 75% to 90% were seen once. The specimen was PBMCs. The receptors come from a woman between 18 and 30 years old in good health and CMV-seronegative. Both conserved end residues are part of each CDR3. D genes are given only for firm matches. Expanded clones get a size class; other rows say once, few or many, or leave the size out.

clone size: NA
D gene: NA
V gene: TRBV18
J gene: TRBJ1-4
CDR3 DNA: TGTGCCAGCCACCCTGACACAACTAATGAAAAACTGTTTTTT
CDR3 protein: CASHPDTTNEKLFF

clone size: NA
D gene: NA
V gene: TRBV7-3
J gene: TRBJ2-1
CDR3 DNA: TGTGCCAGCAGCTTAACAGGAGGGACAGTCTACAATGAGCAGTTCTTC
CDR3 protein: CASSLTGGTVYNEQFF

clone size: NA
D gene: TRBD1
V gene: TRBV5-4
J gene: TRBJ1-5
CDR3 DNA: TGTGCCAGCAGCCGGACAGGGGGCGCGGATAGCAATCAGCCCCAGCATTTT
CDR3 protein: CASSRTGGADSNQPQHF

clone size: NA
D gene: NA
V gene: TRBV14
J gene: TRBJ2-2
CDR3 DNA: TGTGCCAGCAGCGTCCACGGAGGAGGGGAGCTGTTTTTT
CDR3 protein: CASSVHGGGELFF

clone size: NA
D gene: NA
V gene: TRBV6-4
J gene: TRBJ1-1
CDR3 DNA: TGTGCCAGCAGGGGGCAATTTGAAGCTTTCTTT
CDR3 protein: CASRGQFEAFF

clone size: NA
D gene: NA
V gene: TRBV28
J gene: TRBJ2-1
CDR3 DNA: TGTGCCAGCAGTTTTTTGGAGTTCTCCGGCCCTACGGCGGGGTCCTACAATGAGCAGTTCTTC
CDR3 protein: CASSFLEFSGPTAGSYNEQFF

clone size: NA
D gene: TRBD2
V gene: TRBV9
J gene: TRBJ2-7
CDR3 DNA: TGTGCCAGCAGCGGGGACTACCCTTACGAGCAGTACTTC
CDR3 protein: CASSGDYPYEQYF

clone size: NA
D gene: TRBD1
V gene: TRBV29-1
J gene: TRBJ2-7
CDR3 DNA: TGCAGCGTTGACGAAATGGGACAGGGTAACGAGCAGTACTTC
CDR3 protein: CSVDEMGQGNEQYF

clone size: NA
D gene: NA
V gene: TRBV6-5
J gene: TRBJ2-3
CDR3 DNA: TGTGCCAGCAGAACACTAGGCGGAAACACAGATACGCAGTATTTT
CDR3 protein: CASRTLGGNTDTQYF

clone size: once
D gene: NA
V gene: TRBV29-1
J gene: TRBJ2-5
CDR3 DNA: TGCAGCGTCTTGTCCTCCCAAGAGACCCAGTACTTC
CDR3 protein: CSVLSSQETQYF

clone size: NA
D gene: TRBD1
V gene: TRBV10-3
J gene: TRBJ2-7
CDR3 DNA: TGTGCCATCAGTGATAAGGACAGGGTGGGGCTCGAGGGGTACTTC
CDR3 protein: CAISDKDRVGLEGYF

clone size: NA
D gene: NA
V gene: TRBV10-3
J gene: TRBJ2-7
CDR3 DNA: TGTGCCATCAGTGAGTTAACAGGAACCTACGAGCAGTACTTC
CDR3 protein: CAISELTGTYEQYF

clone size: NA
D gene: TRBD2
V gene: TRBV2
J gene: TRBJ2-2
CDR3 DNA: TGTGCCAGCAGTCAAGTAGGACTAGCGGGAGTTTTGAACGGGGAGCTGTTTTTT
CDR3 protein: CASSQVGLAGVLNGELFF

clone size: NA
D gene: NA
V gene: TRBV19
J gene: TRBJ1-5
CDR3 DNA: TGTGCCAGTAGTATGGGAGTTCATAGCAATCAGCCCCAGCATTTT
CDR3 protein: CASSMGVHSNQPQHF

clone size: few
D gene: NA
V gene: TRBV7-2
J gene: TRBJ1-5
CDR3 DNA: TGTGCCAGCAGCTTCGGCAGGGCCGAGCCCCAGCATTTT
CDR3 protein: CASSFGRAEPQHF

clone size: NA
D gene: NA
V gene: TRBV19
J gene: TRBJ2-5
CDR3 DNA: TGTGCCAGTTCCCCACAGGGCTCAGGGTGGGAGACCCAGTACTTC
CDR3 protein: CASSPQGSGWETQYF

clone size: NA
D gene: TRBD2
V gene: TRBV6-1
J gene: TRBJ2-1
CDR3 DNA: TGTGCCAGCAGTGAACTAGCGGGGGGGTACAATGAGCAGTTCTTC
CDR3 protein: CASSELAGGYNEQFF

clone size: NA
D gene: TRBD2
V gene: TRBV18
J gene: TRBJ2-7
CDR3 DNA: TGTGCCAGCTCACCAACTAGCGGGAGGGGTAGTTACGAGCAGTACTTC
CDR3 protein: CASSPTSGRGSYEQYF

clone size: once
D gene: TRBD1
V gene: TRBV4-2
J gene: TRBJ1-4
CDR3 DNA: TGTGCCAGCAGCCCGACAGGGGGGGAGGAAAAACTGTTTTTT
CDR3 protein: CASSPTGGEEKLFF

clone size: NA
D gene: TRBD2
V gene: TRBV27
J gene: TRBJ2-5
CDR3 DNA: TGTGCCAGCAGTGCGGGACTAGGGACCCAGTACTTC
CDR3 protein: CASSAGLGTQYF

clone size: NA
D gene: NA
V gene: TRBV19
J gene: TRBJ2-7
CDR3 DNA: TGTGCCAGTAGTATAGGACTTCTCTACTCCTACGAGCAGTACTTC
CDR3 protein: CASSIGLLYSYEQYF

clone size: NA
D gene: TRBD2
V gene: TRBV5-5
J gene: TRBJ2-7
CDR3 DNA: TGTGCCAGCAGCTTTGGACTAGCGGGAGTTAACGAGCAGTACTTC
CDR3 protein: CASSFGLAGVNEQYF

clone size: NA
D gene: NA
V gene: TRBV5-8
J gene: TRBJ1-2
CDR3 DNA: TGTGCCAGCAGCTTGGGAGGAGGAGCTAACTATGGCTACACCTTC
CDR3 protein: CASSLGGGANYGYTF

clone size: NA
D gene: TRBD1
V gene: TRBV13
J gene: TRBJ2-1
CDR3 DNA: TGTGCCAGCAGCTTAGGTGGGACAGGGTTCCACAATGAGCAGTTCTTC
CDR3 protein: CASSLGGTGFHNEQFF

clone size: NA
D gene: NA
V gene: TRBV29-1
J gene: TRBJ1-1
CDR3 DNA: TGCAGCGTCGGGACACCGAACACTGAAGCTTTCTTT
CDR3 protein: CSVGTPNTEAFF

clone size: NA
D gene: NA
V gene: TRBV29-1
J gene: TRBJ2-1
CDR3 DNA: TGCAGCGTTGGAGGAGACATCCGGGACCTCAGGGGTGAGCAGTTCTTC
CDR3 protein: CSVGGDIRDLRGEQFF

clone size: NA
D gene: NA
V gene: TRBV15
J gene: TRBJ2-3
CDR3 DNA: TGTGCCACCAGCAGAAGACTGGGTAGCACAGATACGCAGTATTTT
CDR3 protein: CATSRRLGSTDTQYF

clone size: NA
D gene: NA
V gene: TRBV5-4
J gene: TRBJ1-4
CDR3 DNA: TGTGCCAGCAGCTTGGCCGGGGAGGGTAAAAAACTGTTTTTT
CDR3 protein: CASSLAGEGKKLFF

clone size: NA
D gene: TRBD1
V gene: TRBV9
J gene: TRBJ2-1
CDR3 DNA: TGTGCCAGCAGCGTACTTGGGACAGGGGGTTTCAATGAGCAGTTCTTC
CDR3 protein: CASSVLGTGGFNEQFF

clone size: NA
D gene: TRBD1
V gene: TRBV6-6
J gene: TRBJ1-4
CDR3 DNA: TGTGCCAGCAATACGGGACAGGATGAAAAACTGTTTTTT
CDR3 protein: CASNTGQDEKLFF

clone size: once
D gene: TRBD1
V gene: TRBV5-8
J gene: TRBJ1-1
CDR3 DNA: TGTGCCAGCAGTTACACAGGGGGCCCGAACACTGAAGCTTTCTTT
CDR3 protein: CASSYTGGPNTEAFF

clone size: NA
D gene: NA
V gene: TRBV5-5
J gene: TRBJ1-2
CDR3 DNA: TGTGCCAGCGAATCGAGAACCGATAACTATGGCTACACCTTC
CDR3 protein: CASESRTDNYGYTF

clone size: NA
D gene: TRBD2
V gene: TRBV4-2
J gene: TRBJ2-7
CDR3 DNA: TGTGCCAGCAGCCAAGACCAGGGACTAGGATACGAGCAGTACTTC
CDR3 protein: CASSQDQGLGYEQYF